This TCR beta chain was captured in a study of lymphopenia after photon versus proton radiotherapy. The repertoire was sequenced with immunoSEQ multiplex PCR; TCRdb's copy has only in-frame clones and lacks some. Of tens of thousands of clones in the sample, around 84% were seen once. CDR3 length: 15 amino acids. Germline CDR1 MNHNS, CDR2 SASEGT. V lost 7 bases to trimming and J lost 1 base, with 15 bases between them. Source: peripheral blood, taken from a patient treated with proton-based radiotherapy. This chain joins TRBV6-1 and TRBJ2-3; D is undetermined. The sequence was collected from a man in his 60s with pancreatic cancer. The CDR3 protein is CASTLPIVGTDTQYF. The CDR3 DNA follows: TGTGCCAGCACTCTTCCTATCGTGGGCACAGATACGCAGTATTTT.